This T cell receptor (beta chain) was documented in a study of long-term antiretroviral therapy in people with HIV. Broader study findings: Repertoire composition at all time points was dominated by clones that had expanded before ART.

A word on this clone: Its antigen is unidentified.

Every participant with HIV received treatment in the United States. The CDR3 totals 16 residues. Germline values: CDR1 LGHNA, CDR2 YSLEER. After removal of 0 bases from V and 4 bases from J, the junction contained 9 bases not matched to a gene. The libraries were made with immunoSEQ v3.0 at survey level. Sequencing efforts were directed toward about 35,000-55,000 T-cell genomes per sample. TCRdb keeps only in-frame clones here, not all; method: immunoSEQ multiplex PCR. The table records 30,000 to 40,000 clones, nearly 95% of them present only once. The chain employs TRBV4-3 and TRBJ2-7; TRBD1 agrees at 7 bases. Sequenced here: unsorted PBMCs, sampled about 5.1 years after starting antiretroviral therapy. This receptor was identified in a woman in her forties or fifties with HIV. CDR3 in DNA: TGCGCCAGCAGCCAAGACGCCCGGACAGGTAATTACGAGCAGTACTTC. It codes for CASSQDARTGNYEQYF.